The clone carrying this T cell receptor beta chain was seen a handful of times. Its antigen is unidentified. TCRdb's table, derived via immunoSEQ multiplex PCR, lists solely in-frame clones and lacks some. The sample yields roughly 300,000 clones, over 70% seen once. These data originate in a study of shared clonotypes between healthy human individuals. Study in general: In total, the donors were two women and a few men aged 18 to 49.

General study findings and limits: As a rule, naive subsets had a larger estimated richness than memory subsets. The study found lower generation probabilities in non-shared clonotypes than in those shared by all four donors.

Germline V gene lookup returns CDR1 DFQATT and CDR2 SNEGSKA (reference sequence). The CDR3 totals 11 residues. This receptor was obtained from a man aged 30 to 45 in good health. The J gene is TRBJ1-1, the V gene TRBV20-1, with TRBD1 identical over 7 bases. The sequencing sample was made of memory CD4+ T cells sorted from blood. Subset of the sample: CD45RA-negative fraction. Here the CDR3 DNA reads TGCAGCGTTACAGGGGACACTGAAGCTTTCTTT. Protein: CSVTGDTEAFF.